The clone carrying this TCR beta chain was detected many times. Its matching antigen is unknown. As for treatment: oral pan-JAK inhibitor, 5-10 mg twice daily. RNA, once extracted, was reverse transcribed into cDNA for use as the sequencing template. Method: immunoSEQ multiplex PCR; TCRdb's copy keeps in-frame clones and lacks some. The table records roughly 110,000 clones, around 53% of them present only once. The CDR3 is 13 residues long. V was cut by 2 bases and J by 4 bases, with 8 bases left in between. From germline, CDR1 is KGHSH and CDR2 LQKENI. The data were taken from a study of CD8+ T cells in alopecia areata. The study, taken as a whole, reports: Tofacitinib yielded significantly lower scalp clonality and fewer expanded CD8+ clones among the top 100.

The origin of this receptor is a human donor with alopecia areata. The chain is built from TRBV18 and TRBJ1-2; D is unclear. The specimen was CD8+ T cells sorted from blood, collected at week 24, from a patient treated with tofacitinib. Here the CDR3 reads CASSPGGSYGYTF. CDR3 nucleotides: TGTGCCAGCTCACCAGGAGGCTCCTATGGCTACACCTTC.